The 13 T cell receptor beta chains below were found in one sample sequenced in a study of CD8+ T cells in alopecia areata. Following extraction, RNA underwent reverse transcription to cDNA, which served as the sequencing template. Data came from immunoSEQ multiplex PCR; TCRdb stores just in-frame clones and leaves some out. The sample yields under 350,000 clones, without any singletons. Researchers sorted pooled cutaneous lymph node cells on the basis of CD4, CD8alpha, NKG2D, NKG2ACE and other markers. Sample: CD4+ T cells sorted from a lymph node. The receptors were sampled from a C3H/HeJ mouse with alopecia areata. As its MHC haplotype, the strain has H2-k.

As for this clone: All gene names here are mouse names. The read terminates 4 residues ahead of where the CDR3 ends, so the germline J gene completes it. The sample has other DNA sequences that encode this CDR3 too. The chain links TRBV13-2 to TRBJ2-5, with TRBD2 matching over 7 bases. Unmatched junction bases numbered 1, after V lost 5 bases and J lost 1 base. CDR3 size: 13 residues. Germline CDR1 NNHNN, CDR2 SYGAGS (reference sequence). The DNA read from the CDR3 is TGTGCCAGCGGGGGGACTGACCAAGAC. It translates to CASGGTDQD. The whole CDR3 is CASGGTDQDTQYF.

Concerning this clone itself: The listed genes are named as in mouse. The CDR3 is cut off 4 residues early in the read; its end comes from the germline J gene. The rearrangement links TRBV31 to TRBJ2-1; TRBD2 aligns across 13 bases. Germline V CDR1 and CDR2: GKSSPN, SITVG. This CDR3 region has 14 residues. CDR3 loop: CAWSPGLGGTEQFF. CDR3 DNA (partial): TGTGCCTGGAGTCCGGGACTGGGGGGGACT.

Regarding this clone: The gene symbols are mouse symbols. The read comes to an end 4 residues before the CDR3 does, leaving the germline J gene to fill in the end. The same CDR3 arises from other DNA sequences in this sample as well. The V gene is TRBV13-1, the J gene TRBJ2-2, with 7 nucleotides matching TRBD1. Germline CDR1 is NSHNY and CDR2 is SYGAGN. The CDR3 has 15 residues. Germline trimming cut 3 bases from V and 0 bases from J; bases unmatched to any gene: 2. The CDR3 sequence is CASSAGTANTGQLYF. The DNA read from the CDR3 is TGTGCCAGCAGTGCGGGGACAGCAAACACCGGG.

Comments on this clone: Gene names and germline match the mouse. Read data end 4 residues before the CDR3 end; the end is taken from the germline J gene. The V and J genes are TRBV5 and TRBJ2-3, with 8 bases fitting TRBD2. V gave up 1 base and J gave up 2 bases; unmatched junction bases: 5. There are 16 residues in the CDR3. Germline CDR1 and CDR2: LGHNA and YNLKQL (reference sequence). CDR3 bases read: TGTGCCAGCAGCCAAGCGGGGGGGCTTCTTGCAGAA. Translation gives CASSQAGGLLAE. The CDR3 reads in full as CASSQAGGLLAETLYF.

This clone occurred a few times. The genes are named according to mouse. The read finishes 4 residues shy of the CDR3 end, and the germline J gene is used to complete it. J is TRBJ1-2 and V is TRBV19; a weak D match, TRBD1 (6 bases). Between the trimmed V and J ends, which lost 4 bases and 1 base, there was a span of 11 bases. The length of the CDR3 is 14 residues. The germline gives CDR1 FNHDT, CDR2 SITEND (reference sequence). The CDR3 loop is CASSPTTGNSDYTF. The covered CDR3 bases are TGTGCCAGCAGTCCAACGACAGGAAACTCC.

Worth noting for this clone: Mouse names are used for the genes. The observed sequence ends 3 residues before the CDR3 terminus, with the missing tail filled in from the germline J gene. This sample includes further DNA sequences coding for the same CDR3. The chain recombines TRBV19 with TRBJ1-6; D call uncertain. TRBJ1-6 is treated as an ORF (open reading frame) with a function not yet certain. Germline V gene sequence: CDR1 FNHDT, CDR2 SITEND (reference sequence). CDR3 size: 13 residues. V lost 5 bases to trimming and J lost 5 bases, with 8 bases between them. The CDR3 loop is CASSKQNNSPLYF. The sequenced CDR3 bases are TGTGCCAGCAGCAAACAGAATAATTCGCCC.

Notes on this clone: Mouse gene names and germline throughout. The read falls 4 residues short of the CDR3 end, and the missing part is taken from the germline J gene. The genes are TRBV13-1 and TRBJ2-4; D is possibly TRBD1 (5 bases). CDR1 and CDR2 from the germline V gene are NSHNY and SYGAGN. The CDR3 is 14 amino acids. V lost 4 bases and J lost 0, with 9 bases in between. The covered CDR3 bases are TGTGCCAGCAGTCAGGACATTAGTCAAAAC. Its translation is CASSQDISQN. The full CDR3 sequence reads CASSQDISQNTLYF.

Concerning this clone: Genes and germline are mouse. The CDR3 end is not reached by the read, which stops 4 residues before it; the germline J gene fills it in. The rearrangement uses TRBV13-1 and TRBJ2-4; D remains ambiguous. CDR3 length: 13 residues. Germline values: CDR1 NSHNY, CDR2 SYGAGN. Trimming removed 3 bases at V and 3 bases at J, with 8 bases between. The CDR3 DNA, read in part, is TGTGCCAGCAGTGGACAATTGCAAAAC. Translating it yields CASSGQLQN. The whole CDR3 sequence is CASSGQLQNTLYF.

This clone has a handful of counts. Gene names are mouse gene names. The sequenced fragment ends 4 residues before the CDR3 boundary, so the rest is inferred from the germline J gene. The rearrangement links TRBV17 to TRBJ2-5, with unresolved D. This CDR3 contains 15 residues. Per the germline V gene, CDR1 is MNHDT and CDR2 is YYDKIL. The germline V and J ends were trimmed by 0 bases and 0 bases, with 7 bases remaining between them. The part of the CDR3 DNA that was read is TGTGCTAGCAGTAGAGAAGGAGGGAACCAAGAC. The encoded protein is CASSREGGNQD. The whole CDR3 sequence is CASSREGGNQDTQYF.

This clone was counted only a few times. The germline and genes are mouse ones. The read comes to an end 4 residues before the CDR3 does, leaving the germline J gene to fill in the end. J is TRBJ1-1 and V is TRBV5; D is undetermined. V was pared by 4 bases and J by 1 base, with 7 bases between. CDR3 length: 13 amino acids. Germline assignment: CDR1 LGHNA and CDR2 YNLKQL (reference sequence). CDR3 loop: CASSPSRNTEVFF. The DNA read from the CDR3 is TGTGCCAGCAGCCCCTCCAGAAACACA.

This clone was picked up a small number of times. Mouse gene names apply. CDR3 region: CASRTGQGNSPLYF. The part of the CDR3 DNA that was read is TGTGCCAGCAGGACTGGACAGGGAAATTCGCCC. The chain combines TRBV13-1 with TRBJ1-6; 8 positions match TRBD1. The read is 3 residues too short to cover the CDR3 end, so that end is filled in from the germline J gene. TRBJ1-6 is flagged as an ORF with uncertain function. The germline gives CDR1 NSHNY, CDR2 SYGAGN. This CDR3 is built from 14 residues. The J segment lost 7 bases and the V segment lost 5 bases, leaving 5 bases of the junction unmatched.

Points on this clone: Mouse gene names apply. The CDR3 is cut off 4 residues early in the read; its end comes from the germline J gene. The V and J genes are TRBV5 and TRBJ2-3; possible D gene TRBD1, 5 bases. Germline lookup yields CDR1 LGHNA and CDR2 YNLKQL (reference sequence). Trimming took off 4 bases at V and 0 bases at J, with 11 bases between the two ends. This CDR3 is 15 amino acids long. The covered CDR3 bases are TGTGCCAGCAGCCTGGACAAATCTAGTGCAGAA. It specifies CASSLDKSSAE. The whole CDR3 region reads CASSLDKSSAETLYF.

This clone was seen a few times. The listed genes are named as in mouse. The sequenced fragment ends 3 residues before the CDR3 boundary, so the rest is inferred from the germline J gene. The chain has TRBV13-1 and TRBJ1-6; the match to TRBD1 covers 9 bases. TRBJ1-6 is filed as an ORF, its function uncertain. This CDR3 region has 16 residues. From germline, CDR1 is NSHNY and CDR2 SYGAGN. V shed 4 bases, J shed 2 bases, and the junction held 4 bases outside the gene matches. The covered CDR3 bases are TGTGCCAGCAGTCCGGGACAGGGTACCTATAATTCGCCC. Translated: CASSPGQGTYNSP. The whole CDR3 protein is CASSPGQGTYNSPLYF.